This T cell receptor (beta chain) was recorded in a study of cytomegalovirus exposure and HLA in healthy donors. As regards this clone: Its antigen is currently unknown.

Germline-derived CDR1 and CDR2 are LNHDA and SQIVND (reference sequence). The V gene lost 5 bases and the J gene lost 2 bases, with 10 bases spanning the gap. The CDR3 runs to 13 residues. Primers: 60 Vbeta forward and 13 Jbeta reverse. Original methodology: Tens of millions of unique TCR beta chains, some 11 million shared, were counted in a later analysis. Only in-frame clones appear in the TCRdb table, and some are missing; sequencing was by immunoSEQ multiplex PCR. The V and J calls and clone size were taken over from that table, and D and trimming were inferred from the DNA. The sample lists roughly 100,000 clones; 60% to 85% were seen once. Whole-study results and caveats: The authors later found TCR association rates varying by HLA locus, with DRB1 most and HLA-C fewest.

The sequenced sample consisted of PBMCs. This chain links TRBV19 with TRBJ2-7; D may be TRBD1 (5 bases). This receptor was taken from a man aged 40-49 years in good health and CMV-seronegative. The CDR3 region has the DNA TGTGCCAGTAGTCTGACGACAGCCTACGAGCAGTACTTC. It encodes CASSLTTAYEQYF.